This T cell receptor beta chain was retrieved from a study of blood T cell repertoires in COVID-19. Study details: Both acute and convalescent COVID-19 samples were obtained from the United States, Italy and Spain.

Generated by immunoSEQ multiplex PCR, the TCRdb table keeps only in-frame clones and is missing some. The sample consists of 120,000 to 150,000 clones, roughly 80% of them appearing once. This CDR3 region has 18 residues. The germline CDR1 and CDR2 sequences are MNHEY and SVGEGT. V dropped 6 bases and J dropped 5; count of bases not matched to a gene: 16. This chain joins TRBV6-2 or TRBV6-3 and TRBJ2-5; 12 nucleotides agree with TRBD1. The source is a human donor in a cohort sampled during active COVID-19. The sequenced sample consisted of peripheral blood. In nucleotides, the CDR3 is TGTGCCAGCAGCCAGAGTTCCGGGACAGGGGGCGGAATGGAGACCCAGTACTTC. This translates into CASSQSSGTGGGMETQYF.